Each of the 23 T cell receptor beta chains below was sequenced from the same sample in a study of Ad26.COV2.S vaccination and SARS-CoV-2 variants. TCRdb's copy holds only in-frame clones and misses some; the assay was immunoSEQ multiplex PCR. The data hold around 270,000 clones, with about 83% observed a single time. Treatment here: around 19 received Ad26.COV2.S at low or high dose, single or two shots; 5 received placebo; per-sample allocation not given. Vaccine and placebo recipients were sampled on day 63 after the first injection. Sequencing used peripheral blood, obtained in a trial of Ad26.COV2.S vaccine versus placebo. The receptors come from a person between 18 and 60 years old who received the Ad26.COV2.S COVID-19 vaccine or a placebo.

This sequence joins TRBV13 and TRBJ2-3, with 15 positions matching TRBD2. The CDR3 totals 17 residues. CDR1 is PRHDT, CDR2 FYEKMQ, per germline (reference sequence). With 4 bases clipped from V and 4 bases from J, the junction kept 6 bases outside the gene matches. The CDR3 sequence: CASSWGLAGGSSDTQYF. CDR3 in DNA: TGTGCCAGCAGCTGGGGACTAGCGGGAGGATCGTCAGATACGCAGTATTTT.

The V call is TRBV27, the J call TRBJ2-5; D is ambiguous. V lost 3 bases, J lost 2 bases, and 16 bases lay in between. The CDR3 runs 16 residues. Germline-derived CDR1 and CDR2 are MNHEY and SMNVEV (reference sequence). CDR3 sequence: CASSLVRIYGQETQYF. Here the CDR3 DNA reads TGTGCCAGCAGTTTGGTACGGATCTATGGGCAAGAGACCCAGTACTTC.

The rearrangement joins TRBV7-9 to TRBJ2-3; perhaps D is TRBD1 or TRBD2 (5 bases each). In germline, CDR1 is SEHNR, CDR2 FQNEAQ (reference sequence). The CDR3 has 14 amino acids. Trimming shortened V by 1 base and J by 6 bases, and 11 bases separated the two germline ends. CDR3 nucleotides: TGTGCCAGCAGCTTAGGGGGGTCCCATGATACGCAGTATTTT. This sequence encodes CASSLGGSHDTQYF.

This clone occurred once. The chain employs TRBV5-6 and TRBJ1-2, with 8 bases identical to TRBD1. Germline CDR1 is SGHDT and CDR2 is YYEEEE. Trimming removed 5 bases from V and 4 bases from J; junction bases left unmatched: 4. CDR3 length: 13 amino acids. CDR3 sequence (DNA): TGTGCCAGCAGTATGACAGGGGTCTATGGCTACACCTTC. This sequence encodes CASSMTGVYGYTF.

The gene calls are TRBV24-1 and TRBJ2-3; 9 nucleotides line up with TRBD2. V trimming: 4 bases; J trimming: 2 bases; junction bases outside the gene matches: 9. The CDR3 is 17 amino acids. The germline gives CDR1 KGHDR, CDR2 SFDVKD. As DNA, the CDR3 is TGTGCCACCAGTGACGCGAGCGGGGGGCTCCCCACAGATACGCAGTATTTT. This codes for CATSDASGGLPTDTQYF.

This clone was recorded once. This chain links TRBV15 with TRBJ1-2, with a weak D call TRBD1 (5 bases). Trimming stripped 5 bases from V and 0 bases from J, with 13 bases between. Germline V lookup: CDR1 LNHNV, CDR2 YYDKDF (reference sequence). This CDR3 spans 15 amino acids. The CDR3 reads CATSPIGEANYGYTF. In nucleotides, the CDR3 is TGTGCCACCAGCCCCATAGGGGAAGCTAACTATGGCTACACCTTC.

The chain has TRBV6-6 and TRBJ2-1, with D perhaps matching TRBD2 (7 bases). The germline V gene has CDR1 MNHNY and CDR2 SVGAGI (reference sequence). Trimming left V 0 bases short and J 4 bases short, with 13 bases between. The CDR3 has 16 residues. The CDR3 sequence: CASSYSRGASYNEQFF. Here the CDR3 DNA reads TGTGCCAGCAGTTACTCACGGGGGGCTTCTTACAATGAGCAGTTCTTC.

The V and J genes are TRBV7-2 and TRBJ1-4, with D possibly matching TRBD1 (5 bases). CDR3 size: 16 residues. V lost 5 bases and J 4 bases, leaving 17 bases between the germline ends. Germline V gives CDR1 SGHTA, CDR2 FQGNSA. The CDR3 DNA reads TGTGCCAGCAGCGTCCAGGGAGGGGTCAATAATGAAAAACTGTTTTTT. It encodes CASSVQGGVNNEKLFF. The entire variable domain, with the rest obtained from reference TRBV7-2 and TRBJ1-4, is as follows: GAGVSQSPSNKVTEKGKDVELRCDPISGHTALYWYRQSLGQGLEFLIYFQGNSAPDKSGLPSDRFSAERTGGSVSTLTIQRTQQEDSAVYLCASSVQGGVNNEKLFFGSGTQLSVL.

CDR3 in DNA: TGTGCCAGCAGTGAAGGCCAGGGGTATAGTGGCTACACCTTC. It specifies CASSEGQGYSGYTF. This sequence joins TRBV6-1 and TRBJ1-2; maybe TRBD1 (6 bases). CDR3 length equals 14 residues. Trimming took 1 base from V and 7 from J, leaving 13 bases between them. Germline CDR1 is MNHNS and CDR2 is SASEGT.

The chain has TRBV3-1 (or the pseudogene TRBV3-2) and TRBJ2-7; no definite D call. The germline gives CDR1 LGHDT, CDR2 YNNKEL (reference sequence). Trimming removed 1 base at V and 5 bases at J, with 9 bases between. The CDR3 loop spans 13 amino acids. The CDR3 DNA reads TGTGCCAGCAGCCAAGTATCTCACCACGAGCAGTACTTC. It translates to CASSQVSHHEQYF.

This clone has just one count. This rearrangement joins TRBV9 to TRBJ1-1, with TRBD1 identical over 7 bases. The CDR3 consists of 13 residues. Germline V CDR1 and CDR2: SGDLS, YYNGEE. With V trimmed by 3 bases and J by 4 bases, 3 bases remained unmatched. The CDR3 loop is CASSAGGGTEAFF. The CDR3 DNA reads as TGTGCCAGCAGCGCAGGGGGAGGCACTGAAGCTTTCTTT.

This clone was seen a handful of times. This chain connects TRBV2 to TRBJ2-7; 7 nucleotides match TRBD1. The CDR3 is 14 amino acids. Germline V gives CDR1 SNHLY, CDR2 FYNNEI. V shed 2 bases, J shed 3 bases, and the junction held 4 bases outside the gene matches. This chain's CDR3 is CASSEQGELYEQYV. Here the CDR3 DNA reads TGTGCCAGCAGTGAACAGGGGGAACTCTACGAGCAGTACGTC.

The chain recombines TRBV7-7 with TRBJ2-1, with D perhaps assigned TRBD1 or TRBD2 (5 bases each). This CDR3 is 15 amino acids long. With 4 bases removed from V and 3 bases from J, the gap between germline ends came to 13 bases. The germline V gene has CDR1 SSHAT and CDR2 FNYEAQ (reference sequence). CDR3 residues: CASSSGTEFYNEQFF. In nucleotides, the CDR3 is TGTGCCAGCAGCTCCGGGACGGAGTTCTACAATGAGCAGTTCTTC.

V is TRBV12-3 or TRBV12-4 and J is TRBJ2-3; TRBD1 agrees at 8 bases. The junction had 7 bases not matched to a gene; V was cut back by 6 bases and J by 8 bases. The CDR3 is 13 residues long. The CDR3 sequence is CASSDRGRGTQYF. The DNA of the CDR3 is TGTGCCAGCAGCGACAGGGGTCGAGGTACGCAGTATTTT.

The chain couples TRBV12-5 to TRBJ2-7; weak D call: TRBD1 (6 bases). The CDR3 sequence is 18 residues long. Trimming pared 0 bases from V and 1 base from J, leaving 19 bases between. The germline CDR1 and CDR2 sequences are LGHNT and FRNRAP. CDR3 nucleotides: TGTGCTAGTGGTTTGGTCTTCTTAAGGACAGCGCTATCCTACGAGCAGTACGTC. Protein: CASGLVFLRTALSYEQYV.

The count of this clone is one. The V and J genes are TRBV11-1 and TRBJ2-2; D perhaps matches TRBD2 (6 bases). The germline V gene encodes CDR1 SGHAT and CDR2 FQDESV (reference sequence). The CDR3 is 15 residues long. V was pared by 6 bases and J by 0 bases, with 11 bases between. The chain's CDR3 is CASRNWGANTGELFF. The CDR3 nucleotides read TGTGCCAGCAGAAACTGGGGGGCGAACACCGGGGAGCTGTTTTTT.

V is TRBV5-8 and J is TRBJ2-1, with 8 positions matching TRBD1. Trimming at V came to 4 bases and at J to 0 bases, leaving 9 bases not matched to a gene. This CDR3 comprises 17 residues. CDR1 is SGHTS, CDR2 YDEGEE, per germline. This CDR3 is CASSGGQGRSSYNEQFF. Here the CDR3 DNA reads TGTGCCAGCAGCGGCGGACAGGGCAGATCCTCCTACAATGAGCAGTTCTTC.

V usage is TRBV11-2 and J usage is TRBJ1-1; D not resolved. Looked up from germline, CDR1 is SGHAT and CDR2 is FQNNGV. Trimming removed 1 base at V and 6 bases at J, with 12 bases between. The CDR3 runs 14 residues. This CDR3 is CASSLVSGRAEAFF. The DNA for the CDR3 is TGTGCCAGCAGCTTAGTATCGGGTCGCGCTGAAGCTTTCTTT.

V is TRBV2 and J is TRBJ1-5; D is perhaps TRBD1 (5 bases). Germline lookup yields CDR1 SNHLY and CDR2 FYNNEI. Trimming removed 6 bases at V and 0 bases at J, with 6 bases between. CDR3 length equals 13 residues. The CDR3 spells CASRTDSNQPQHF. The CDR3, as DNA: TGTGCCAGCAGGACAGATAGCAATCAGCCCCAGCATTTT.

This sequence joins TRBV19 and TRBJ2-5; 8 bases line up with TRBD1. The germline V gene encodes CDR1 LNHDA and CDR2 SQIVND (reference sequence). The V and J ends lost 3 bases and 5 bases, in that order; junction bases with no gene match: 8. The CDR3 covers 15 residues. CDR3 nucleotide sequence: TGTGCCAGTAGTATGAGACAGGGGCTTTGGGAGACCCAGTACTTC. It is translated as CASSMRQGLWETQYF.

This clone has just one count. The chain uses TRBV6-5 and TRBJ1-2, with 9 nucleotides matching TRBD1. There are 15 residues in the CDR3. From germline, CDR1 is MNHEY and CDR2 SVGAGI. V trimming: 7 bases; J trimming: 4 bases; junction bases outside the gene matches: 10. CDR3 loop: CASTKDRGISYGYTF. The CDR3 DNA reads as TGTGCCAGCACCAAGGACAGGGGAATAAGCTATGGCTACACCTTC.

The chain is built from TRBV6-5 and TRBJ2-3; 7 bases map to TRBD1. The CDR3 runs to 14 residues. Germline-derived CDR1 and CDR2 are MNHEY and SVGAGI. Trimming took 6 bases from V and 2 from J; bases not matched to a gene: 5. DNA of the CDR3: TGTGCCAGCAGGGGACAGCGTTCCACAGATACGCAGTATTTT. Protein sequence: CASRGQRSTDTQYF.

The CDR3 DNA sequence: TGTGCCAGCTCACCCCCAGGGTCGGTGACCCAGTACTTC. Its protein product is CASSPPGSVTQYF. The J gene is TRBJ2-5, the V gene TRBV18; tentative D call: TRBD1 (5 bases). Germline V CDR1 and CDR2: KGHSH, LQKENI. V lost 3 bases to trimming and J lost 7 bases, with 12 bases between them. The CDR3 contains 13 residues.